This T cell receptor (beta chain) was recovered during a study of cytomegalovirus exposure and HLA in healthy donors. General study results and limits: A later analysis linked about 17,000 TCR beta sequences to HLA alleles at 0.05 false discovery rate. About 87% or about 30% of the time was how often most TCR beta V segments were productive, according to an earlier analysis. TRBV6-2, TRBV6-3 and other indistinguishable V segments were excluded. Researchers catalogued approximately 170 TCR beta chains as cytomegalovirus-associated.

V was clipped by 3 bases and J by 2 bases, with 11 bases between them. The CDR3 contains 14 residues. Germline V gene lookup returns CDR1 SGHAT and CDR2 FQNNGV. PCR used 60 Vbeta primers and 13 Jbeta primers. Data came from immunoSEQ multiplex PCR; TCRdb stores just in-frame clones and leaves some out. The data show roughly 200,000 clones, about 85% seen once. This clone has only one observation. What it binds is not known. V and J are TRBV11-2 and TRBJ2-7; D gene unclear. The sequence came from a boy aged 2-15 years in good health and CMV-seronegative. Specimen: PBMCs. The CDR3 region has the DNA TGTGCCAGCAGCTTTGGCGGAAGGACCTACGAGCAGTACTTC. Translation gives CASSFGGRTYEQYF.